Described below is a single TCR beta chain sequence and its context. Its antigen remains unidentified. TCRdb called the RT-PCR reads again in MiXCR, with one record for every CDR3 protein. The data hold about 780,000 distinct CDR3 sequences, with 18% observed a single time. This record comes from a study of response to subunit inactivated influenza vaccine. Study outcomes and limitations: It was the authors' suggestion that each seasonal influenza vaccination recruits few new T cells.

The CDR3 loop spans 15 amino acids. Germline V CDR1 and CDR2: MNHEY, SVGEGT. With 4 bases clipped from V and 3 bases from J, the junction kept 6 bases outside the gene matches. This chain connects TRBV6-2 or TRBV6-3 to TRBJ2-7, with 10 bases fitting TRBD2. The sample in question was PBMCs from blood, obtained around 5 days after vaccination. This receptor was taken from a man in his forties or fifties who received an inactivated influenza vaccine. This CDR3 is CASSWTSGIYYEQYF. The CDR3 region has the DNA TGTGCCAGCAGTTGGACTAGCGGTATTTACTACGAGCAGTACTTC.